What follows describes a single T cell receptor beta chain. Its antigen is currently not known. Per-base qualities were not stored, and no clone one base away is much larger. Other DNA sequences in this sample translate to the same CDR3. This record belongs to a study of technical replicates of blood from a handful of donors (dated by TCRdb to the late 2010s). Relative to germline, V is 0 bases shorter and J is 3 bases shorter, with 7 bases between their ends. From the germline V gene, CDR1 is SGHTA and CDR2 is FQGNSA. The CDR3 goes from the cysteine to the phenylalanine over 14 residues. Solely the CDR3 DNA is kept, with 42 bases framed from the first base. The library was prepared using the immunoSEQ multiplex PCR assay. TCRdb stores this immuneACCESS table with in-frame sequences only. Part of the clones is absent; in the studies checked, under half of the shortfall reflects unresolved V genes, and no reason is known for the rest. For this sample there are about 95,000 clones; roughly 95% appear just once. The ten top clones hold approximately 0.36% of the sample.

The sequence derives from a human donor in good health. The sequenced sample was T cells isolated from PBMCs. The V and J genes are TRBV7-2 and TRBJ2-3; D gene: possibly TRBD2, on 6 matching bases. CDR3 sequence: CASSLAGGTDTQYF. The DNA sequence follows: TGTGCCAGCAGCTTAGCGGGAGGAACAGATACGCAGTATTTT.